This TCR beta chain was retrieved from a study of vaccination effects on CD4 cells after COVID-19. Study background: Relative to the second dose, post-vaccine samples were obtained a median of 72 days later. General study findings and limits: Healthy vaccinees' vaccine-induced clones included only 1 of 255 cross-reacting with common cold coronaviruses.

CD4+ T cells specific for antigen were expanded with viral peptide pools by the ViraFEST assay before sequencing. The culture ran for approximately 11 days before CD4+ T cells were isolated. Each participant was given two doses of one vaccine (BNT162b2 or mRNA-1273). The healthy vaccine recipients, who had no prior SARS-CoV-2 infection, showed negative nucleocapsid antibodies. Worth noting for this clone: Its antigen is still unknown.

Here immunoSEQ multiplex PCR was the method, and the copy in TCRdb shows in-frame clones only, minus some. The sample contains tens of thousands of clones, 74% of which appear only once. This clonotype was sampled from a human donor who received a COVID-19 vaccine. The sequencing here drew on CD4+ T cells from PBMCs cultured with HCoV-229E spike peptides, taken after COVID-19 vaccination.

CDR3 sequence: CASSNLNTEAFF. The CDR3 bases are TGCGCCAGTTCCAATCTGAACACTGAAGCTTTCTTT. This chain joins TRBV10-1 and TRBJ1-1; D call uncertain. The CDR3 runs 12 residues. Germline V gene data show CDR1 as WNHNN and CDR2 as SYGVQD (reference sequence). V was clipped by 9 bases and J by 0 bases, with 8 bases between them.